The 23 T cell receptor beta chains below come from one sample, sequenced in a study of long-term antiretroviral therapy in people with HIV. Samples were assayed with immunoSEQ v3.0 at survey level. Libraries were prepared by immunoSEQ multiplex PCR; TCRdb keeps only in-frame clonotypes and omits some of them. The table includes approximately 24,000 clones, about 86% detected once. Here the sequenced sample was unsorted PBMCs, taken around 4.5 years after starting antiretroviral therapy. The receptors were sampled from a man aged 30-40 years with HIV.

This clone was picked up one time. The genes are TRBV5-1 and TRBJ1-4; 7 nucleotides agree with TRBD1. V lost 4 bases to trimming and J lost 4 bases; unmatched junction nucleotides: 7. The CDR3 contains 15 residues. Germline CDR1 and CDR2: SGHRS and YFSETQ. The CDR3: CASSPSGGLNEKLFF. In DNA, the CDR3 is TGCGCCAGCAGCCCCTCAGGGGGTCTTAATGAAAAACTGTTTTTT.

The genes are TRBV7-2 and TRBJ1-4; no definite D call. Germline V CDR1 and CDR2: SGHTA, FQGNSA. The CDR3 consists of 16 residues. The ends were cut back, 5 bases at V and 2 bases at J, with 15 bases in the middle. CDR3 residues: CASSRRTGQTNEKLFF. The DNA for the CDR3 is TGTGCCAGCAGCCGTCGGACCGGGCAGACTAATGAAAAACTGTTTTTT.

This chain links TRBV7-6 with TRBJ1-6; 7 bases fit TRBD1. This CDR3 contains 15 residues. J was trimmed by 9 bases and V by 1 base; bases with no gene match: 6. Germline V gives CDR1 SGHVS, CDR2 FNYEAQ. The CDR3: CASSLGDSDSSPLHF. The CDR3, as DNA: TGTGCCAGCAGCTTAGGGGACAGCGACAGTTCACCCCTCCACTTT.

The CDR3 region is CASSQAVASRPNEKLFF. Here the CDR3 DNA reads TGTGCCAGCAGTCAGGCAGTAGCAAGTCGGCCTAATGAAAAACTGTTTTTT. The genes are TRBV6-4 and TRBJ1-4, with D uncertain. Germline CDR1 and CDR2: MRHNA and SNTAGT. V lost 5 bases and J 3 bases, leaving 19 bases between the germline ends. The CDR3 is made up of 17 amino acids.

This rearrangement joins TRBV7-3 to TRBJ2-2; no firm D call. CDR1 and CDR2 from the germline V gene are SGHTA and FQGTGA. CDR3 length equals 12 residues. Trimming stripped 5 bases from V and 6 bases from J, with 7 bases between. The CDR3 is CASSMPAGELFF. The CDR3 bases are TGTGCCAGCAGCATGCCGGCCGGGGAGCTGTTTTTT.

This chain joins TRBV29-1 and TRBJ2-2; either TRBD1 or TRBD2 may supply D (5 bases each). This CDR3 is 15 amino acids long. V lost 2 bases and J lost 1, with 11 bases in between. Germline V CDR1 and CDR2: SQVTM, ANQGSEA. The CDR3 DNA reads TGCAGCGTTGAATCAGGGACGCGGAACACCGGGGAGCTGTTTTTT. This gives the protein CSVESGTRNTGELFF.

This chain joins TRBV11-2 and TRBJ1-4; D is perhaps TRBD1 (5 bases). Looked up from germline, CDR1 is SGHAT and CDR2 is FQNNGV. The CDR3 runs 14 residues. V was cut by 1 base and J by 6 bases, with 9 bases left in between. Here the CDR3 reads CASSLAAGDEKLFF. In DNA, the CDR3 is TGTGCCAGCAGCTTAGCCGCGGGGGATGAAAAACTGTTTTTT.

The genes are TRBV28 and TRBJ1-6; TRBD1 matches at 9 bases. Germline V gene data show CDR1 as MDHEN and CDR2 as SYDVKM. V lost 7 bases and J lost 6; bases outside the gene matches: 7. The CDR3 totals 15 residues. CDR3 bases: TGTGCCAGCACCGACAGGGGGGCAGGTAATTCACCCCTCCACTTT. Residues: CASTDRGAGNSPLHF.

Only one count was recorded for this clone. The chain carries TRBV2 and TRBJ1-2, with D hard to call. The CDR3 covers 12 residues. V lost 2 bases, J lost 8 bases, and 9 bases lay in between. Germline CDR1 reads SNHLY; CDR2 reads FYNNEI. This CDR3 reads CASSEQFLGYTF. Here the CDR3 DNA reads TGTGCCAGCAGTGAACAGTTTTTGGGCTACACCTTC.

The chain recombines TRBV9 with TRBJ1-3; TRBD1 matches at 8 bases. Germline CDR1 is SGDLS and CDR2 is YYNGEE. The ends lost 0 bases at V and 0 bases at J; junction bases unmatched: 11. This CDR3 has 19 amino acids. In DNA, the CDR3 is TGTGCCAGCAGCGTAGTGGGCAGCCCAGGGGGCCACTCTGGAAACACCATATATTTT. It is translated as CASSVVGSPGGHSGNTIYF.

The rearrangement links TRBV7-9 to TRBJ1-6; 7 nucleotides line up with TRBD1. This CDR3 comprises 15 residues. With V trimmed by 5 bases and J by 10 bases, 11 bases remained unmatched. The germline V gene has CDR1 SEHNR and CDR2 FQNEAQ (reference sequence). The CDR3 nucleotides read TGTGCCAGCAGCCAAGGGGGCGGGGGAGGATCACCCCTCCACTTT. Protein product: CASSQGGGGGSPLHF.

The rearrangement links TRBV2 to TRBJ1-2, with 9 bases lining up with TRBD1. Germline loops: CDR1 SNHLY, CDR2 FYNNEI. The V segment lost 8 bases and the J segment 8 bases; nucleotides outside the gene matches: 12. This CDR3 comprises 14 residues. Written as DNA, the CDR3 is TGTGCCAGCTTCAGGACAGGGGATTCAATGGGCTACACCTTC. This translates into CASFRTGDSMGYTF.

The rearrangement uses TRBV21-1 and TRBJ2-7; the D call in the table, TRBD2, was not verified against the DNA. TRBV21-1 is termed a pseudogene. The CDR3 runs to 15 residues. In DNA, the CDR3 is TGTGCCAGCAGCAACCCAGGACTAGCGGGAGACGAGCAGTACTTC. This translates into CASSNPGLAGDEQYF.

This clone was recorded once. The chain employs TRBV19 and TRBJ2-6; 10 nucleotides align to TRBD1. V lost 5 bases and J lost 2; bases outside the gene matches: 9. Germline assignment: CDR1 LNHDA and CDR2 SQIVND (reference sequence). CDR3 length: 18 amino acids. The CDR3 sequence is CASSQGGTGVAGANVLTF. DNA of the CDR3: TGTGCCAGTAGTCAAGGGGGGACAGGGGTGGCTGGGGCCAACGTCCTGACTTTC. The full variable domain, in which reference TRBV19 and TRBJ2-6 provide the parts outside the CDR3, is DGGITQSPKYLFRKEGQNVTLSCEQNLNHDAMYWYRQDPGQGLRLIYYSQIVNDFQKGDIAEGYSVSREKKESFPLTVTSAQKNPTAFYLCASSQGGTGVAGANVLTFGAGSRLTVL.

This chain connects TRBV7-8 to TRBJ2-7; 9 bases line up with TRBD2. Germline trimming cut 5 bases from V and 4 bases from J; bases unmatched to any gene: 6. Per the germline V gene, CDR1 is SGHVS and CDR2 is FQNEAQ. CDR3 length: 14 amino acids. The CDR3 loop reads CASSLSGRGYEQYF. CDR3 nucleotide sequence: TGTGCCAGCAGCCTTAGCGGGAGAGGGTACGAGCAGTACTTC.

This clone showed up just once. This chain links TRBV10-3 with TRBJ2-7, with D perhaps being TRBD1 or TRBD2 (5 bases each). The CDR3 has 14 amino acids. V lost 6 bases to trimming and J lost 0 bases, with 12 bases between them. The germline V gene encodes CDR1 ENHRY and CDR2 SYGVKD. CDR3 nucleotides: TGTGCCATCAGGTGGGGGACGACCTCCTACGAGCAGTACTTC. This sequence encodes CAIRWGTTSYEQYF.

This clone has just a few counts. This chain joins TRBV10-3 and TRBJ1-2; D remains ambiguous. The CDR3 is 13 residues long. Germline V lookup: CDR1 ENHRY, CDR2 SYGVKD. Trimming left V 4 bases short and J 6 bases short, with 12 bases between. CDR3 nucleotide sequence: TGTGCCATCAGTGTTGGAATGACAAATGGCTACACCTTC. This translates into CAISVGMTNGYTF.

The V gene is TRBV30, the J gene TRBJ2-7; unclear D gene. The CDR3 spans 16 residues. CDR1 GTSNPN and CDR2 SVGIG come from the germline V gene (reference sequence). V lost 0 bases to trimming and J lost 3 bases, with 18 bases between them. DNA for the CDR3: TGTGCCTGGAGTGTGGGTCAGAAAGCCGATTTCTACGAGCAGTACTTC. Its translation is CAWSVGQKADFYEQYF.

The V and J genes are TRBV7-8 and TRBJ1-2, with 7 bases matching TRBD1. Trimming at V came to 4 bases and at J to 7 bases, leaving 9 bases not matched to a gene. Germline-derived CDR1 and CDR2 are SGHVS and FQNEAQ. This CDR3 is built from 14 residues. The CDR3 coding sequence is TGTGCCAGCAGCTCCTGGGACAGTATAAGTGGCTACACCTTC. Its translation: CASSSWDSISGYTF.

The chain is built from TRBV6-1 and TRBJ1-3; D remains ambiguous. Germline CDR1 MNHNS, CDR2 SASEGT. This CDR3 spans 15 amino acids. V lost 1 base, J lost 0 bases, and 7 bases lay in between. DNA for the CDR3: TGTGCCAGCAGTGAAGGTCACAGCTCTGGAAACACCATATATTTT. Translated, it gives CASSEGHSSGNTIYF.

This clone was picked up a small number of times. This rearrangement joins TRBV7-9 to TRBJ2-7, with TRBD1 matching over 8 bases. The CDR3 length is 12 residues. In germline, CDR1 is SEHNR, CDR2 FQNEAQ (reference sequence). The J segment lost 6 bases and the V segment lost 5 bases, leaving 3 bases of the junction unmatched. CDR3 residues: CASSGTGGEQYF. The CDR3 DNA reads as TGTGCCAGCAGCGGGACAGGTGGCGAGCAGTACTTC.

This chain joins TRBV6-5 and TRBJ2-1; 7 bases line up with TRBD2. This CDR3 spans 14 amino acids. Germline V gives CDR1 MNHEY, CDR2 SVGAGI. Trimming at V came to 3 bases and at J to 5 bases, leaving 4 bases not matched to a gene. The CDR3 bases are TGTGCCAGCAGTTATGGGGGGGTAGACAATGAGCAGTTCTTC. Translating it yields CASSYGGVDNEQFF.

The chain is built from TRBV6-5 and TRBJ1-5, with 9 bases matching TRBD1. Looked up from germline, CDR1 is MNHEY and CDR2 is SVGAGI. This CDR3 comprises 15 residues. Trimming removed 5 bases from V and 5 bases from J; junction bases left unmatched: 7. The CDR3 loop reads CASSGIGQGHQPQHF. For the CDR3, the DNA is TGTGCCAGCAGTGGGATCGGACAGGGGCATCAGCCCCAGCATTTT.